This T cell receptor beta chain was captured in a study of T-cell memory formation after mild COVID-19. At the level of the study: TCR clusters mostly belonged to single donors. Study-level points and caveats: Second-wave clones peaking on day 37 lacked confirmed SARS-CoV-2 specificity. A second wave expanding day 15 to 37 was CD4+-biased; contracting clones were balanced.

Germline values: CDR1 MDHEN, CDR2 SYDVKM. The CDR3 loop spans 12 amino acids. Trimming took off 7 bases at V and 5 bases at J, with 12 bases between the two ends. The TCR alpha and TCR beta cDNA libraries, bearing sample barcodes and UMIs, were generated by 5'RACE using constant-segment primers. One entry per CDR3 protein results from TCRdb running MiXCR on the 5' RACE reads. The sample contains hundreds of thousands of distinct CDR3 sequences, 18% of which appear only once. As regards this clonotype: Its antigen is not known.

Sequenced: PBMCs or a T cell subset sorted from them (not recorded which). V and J are TRBV28 and TRBJ2-7, with a possible D match to TRBD2 (6 bases). The sequence derives from an adult woman who had mild COVID-19 (a few samples of this study predate the infection). Cell type and time point are not known. The CDR3 protein is CASNLGGNEQYF. In DNA form, the CDR3 reads TGTGCCAGCAATCTAGGAGGGAACGAGCAGTACTTC.